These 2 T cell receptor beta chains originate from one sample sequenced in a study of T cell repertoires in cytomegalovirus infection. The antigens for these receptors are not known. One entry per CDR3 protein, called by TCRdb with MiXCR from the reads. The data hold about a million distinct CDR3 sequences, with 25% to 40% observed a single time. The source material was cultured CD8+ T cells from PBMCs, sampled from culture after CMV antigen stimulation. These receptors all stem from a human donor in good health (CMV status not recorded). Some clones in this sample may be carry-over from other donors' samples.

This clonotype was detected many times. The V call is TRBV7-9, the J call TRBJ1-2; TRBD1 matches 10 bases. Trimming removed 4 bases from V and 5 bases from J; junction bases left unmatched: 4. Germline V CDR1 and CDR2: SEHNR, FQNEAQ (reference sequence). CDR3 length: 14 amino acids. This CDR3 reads CASSSGTGVYGYTF. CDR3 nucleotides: TGTGCCAGCAGCTCCGGGACAGGGGTTTATGGCTACACCTTC.

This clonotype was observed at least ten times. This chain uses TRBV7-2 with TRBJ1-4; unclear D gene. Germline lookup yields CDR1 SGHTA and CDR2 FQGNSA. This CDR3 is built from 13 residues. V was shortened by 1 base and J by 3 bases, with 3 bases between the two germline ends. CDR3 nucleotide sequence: TGTGCCAGCAGCTTAGGACCTAATGAAAAACTGTTTTTT. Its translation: CASSLGPNEKLFF.